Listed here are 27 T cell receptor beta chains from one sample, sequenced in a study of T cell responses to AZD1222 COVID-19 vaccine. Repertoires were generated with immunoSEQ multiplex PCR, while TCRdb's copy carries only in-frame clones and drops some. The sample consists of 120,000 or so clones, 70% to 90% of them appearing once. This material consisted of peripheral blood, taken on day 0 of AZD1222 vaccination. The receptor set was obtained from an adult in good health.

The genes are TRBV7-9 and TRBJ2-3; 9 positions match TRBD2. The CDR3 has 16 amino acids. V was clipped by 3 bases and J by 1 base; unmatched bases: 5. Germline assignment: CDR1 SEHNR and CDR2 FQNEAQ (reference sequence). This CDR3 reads CASSLKLAGGTDTQYF. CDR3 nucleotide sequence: TGTGCCAGCAGCTTGAAGTTAGCGGGGGGCACAGATACGCAGTATTTT.

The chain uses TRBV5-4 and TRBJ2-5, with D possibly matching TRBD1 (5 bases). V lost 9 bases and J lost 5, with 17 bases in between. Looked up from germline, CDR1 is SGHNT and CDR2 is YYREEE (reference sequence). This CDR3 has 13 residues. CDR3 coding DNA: TGTGCCATAGGACACGATCCGAAGGAGACCCAGTACTTC. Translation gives CAIGHDPKETQYF.

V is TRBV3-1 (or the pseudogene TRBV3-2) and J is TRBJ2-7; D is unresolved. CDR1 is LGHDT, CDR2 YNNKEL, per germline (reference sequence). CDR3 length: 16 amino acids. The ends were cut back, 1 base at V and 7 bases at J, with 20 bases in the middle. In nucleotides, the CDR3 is TGTGCCAGCAGCCAAGGCGTCGTTAGGCCTCCCTGGGAGCAGTACTTC. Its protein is CASSQGVVRPPWEQYF.

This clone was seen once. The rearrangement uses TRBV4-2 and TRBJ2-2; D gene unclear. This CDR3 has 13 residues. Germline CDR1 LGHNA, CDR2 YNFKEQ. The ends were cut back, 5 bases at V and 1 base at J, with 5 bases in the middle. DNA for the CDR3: TGTGCCAGCAGCATCTTGAACACCGGGGAGCTGTTTTTT. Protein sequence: CASSILNTGELFF.

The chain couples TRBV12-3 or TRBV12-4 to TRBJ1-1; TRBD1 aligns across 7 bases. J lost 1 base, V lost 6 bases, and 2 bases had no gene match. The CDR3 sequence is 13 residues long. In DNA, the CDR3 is TGTGCCAGCAGCGGACAGGAGAACACTGAAGCTTTCTTT. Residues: CASSGQENTEAFF.

The DNA of the CDR3 is TGTGCCAGCAGCTTCGGGACTAGCGGGAGGGGGGATAATGAGCAGTTCTTC. It yields the protein CASSFGTSGRGDNEQFF. The genes are TRBV5-8 and TRBJ2-1, with 16 bases matching TRBD2. Germline V lookup: CDR1 SGHTS, CDR2 YDEGEE. V lost 2 bases and J lost 7; bases outside the gene matches: 6. The CDR3 is made up of 17 amino acids. Full variable domain (missing parts from reference TRBV5-8 and TRBJ2-1): EAGVTQSPTHLIKTRGQQATLRCSPISGHTSVYWYQQALGLGLQFLLWYDEGEERNRGNFPPRFSGRQFPNYSSELNVNALELEDSALYLCASSFGTSGRGDNEQFFGPGTRLTVL.

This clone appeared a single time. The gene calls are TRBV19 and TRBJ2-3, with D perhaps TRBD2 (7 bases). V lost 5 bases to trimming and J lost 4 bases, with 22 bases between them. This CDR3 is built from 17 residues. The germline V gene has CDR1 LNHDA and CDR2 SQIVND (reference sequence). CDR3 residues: CASSPHLGGGSSDTQYF. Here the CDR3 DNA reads TGTGCCAGTAGTCCGCACCTAGGGGGGGGTTCCTCAGATACGCAGTATTTT. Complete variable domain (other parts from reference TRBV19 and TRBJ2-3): DGGITQSPKYLFRKEGQNVTLSCEQNLNHDAMYWYRQDPGQGLRLIYYSQIVNDFQKGDIAEGYSVSREKKESFPLTVTSAQKNPTAFYLCASSPHLGGGSSDTQYFGPGTRLTVL.

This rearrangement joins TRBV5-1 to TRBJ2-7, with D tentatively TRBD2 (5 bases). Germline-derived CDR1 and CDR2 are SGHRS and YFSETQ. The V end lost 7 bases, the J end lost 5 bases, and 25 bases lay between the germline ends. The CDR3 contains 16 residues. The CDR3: CASQRLLGSGANEQYF. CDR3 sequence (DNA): TGCGCCAGCCAGCGACTTTTGGGAAGCGGAGCTAACGAGCAGTACTTC.

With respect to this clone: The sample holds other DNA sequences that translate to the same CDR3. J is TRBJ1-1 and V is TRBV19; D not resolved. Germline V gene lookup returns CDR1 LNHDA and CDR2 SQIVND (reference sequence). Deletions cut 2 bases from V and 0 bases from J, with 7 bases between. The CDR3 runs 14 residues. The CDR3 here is CASSITGMNTEAFF. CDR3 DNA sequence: TGTGCCAGTAGTATAACGGGTATGAACACTGAAGCTTTCTTT.

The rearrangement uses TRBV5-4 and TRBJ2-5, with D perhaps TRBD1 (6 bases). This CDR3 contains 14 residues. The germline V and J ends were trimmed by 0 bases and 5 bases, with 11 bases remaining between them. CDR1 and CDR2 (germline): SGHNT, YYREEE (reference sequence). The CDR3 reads CASSLEGVAETQYF. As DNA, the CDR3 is TGTGCCAGCAGCTTGGAGGGGGTGGCGGAGACCCAGTACTTC.

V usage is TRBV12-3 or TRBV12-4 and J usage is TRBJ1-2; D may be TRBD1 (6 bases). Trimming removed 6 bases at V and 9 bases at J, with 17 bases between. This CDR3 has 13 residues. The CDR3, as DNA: TGTGCCAGCAGATATACAGGGTGGGGTAGCTACACCTTC. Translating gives CASRYTGWGSYTF.

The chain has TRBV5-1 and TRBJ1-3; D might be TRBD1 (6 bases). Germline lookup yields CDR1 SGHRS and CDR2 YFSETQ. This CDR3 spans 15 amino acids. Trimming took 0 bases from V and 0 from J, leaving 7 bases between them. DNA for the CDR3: TGCGCCAGCAGCTTGGGACAGGTCTCTGGAAACACCATATATTTT. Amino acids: CASSLGQVSGNTIYF.

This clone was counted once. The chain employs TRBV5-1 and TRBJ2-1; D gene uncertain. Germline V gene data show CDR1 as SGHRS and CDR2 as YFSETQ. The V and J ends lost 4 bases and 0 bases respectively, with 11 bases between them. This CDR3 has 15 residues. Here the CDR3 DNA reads TGCGCCAGCAGCGTAACAGCGAGCTCCTACAATGAGCAGTTCTTC. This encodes CASSVTASSYNEQFF.

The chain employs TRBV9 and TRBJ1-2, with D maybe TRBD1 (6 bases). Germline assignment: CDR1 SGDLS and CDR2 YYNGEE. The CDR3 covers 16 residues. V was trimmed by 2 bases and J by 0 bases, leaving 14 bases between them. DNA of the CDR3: TGTGCCAGCAGCGTGTCCCTAGGACAGTCTAACTATGGCTACACCTTC. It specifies CASSVSLGQSNYGYTF.

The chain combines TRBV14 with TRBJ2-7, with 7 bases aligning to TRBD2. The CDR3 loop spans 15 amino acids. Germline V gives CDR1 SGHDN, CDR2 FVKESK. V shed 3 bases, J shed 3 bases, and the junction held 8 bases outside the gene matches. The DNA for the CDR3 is TGTGCCAGCAGCCAGCCCGGGGGAGGGTACTACGAGCAGTACTTC. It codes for CASSQPGGGYYEQYF.

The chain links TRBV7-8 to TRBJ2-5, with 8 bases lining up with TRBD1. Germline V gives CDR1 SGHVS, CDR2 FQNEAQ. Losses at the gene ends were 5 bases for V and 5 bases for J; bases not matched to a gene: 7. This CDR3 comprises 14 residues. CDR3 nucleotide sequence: TGTGCCAGCAGCCCCCACGGACAGGGTGAGACCCAGTACTTC. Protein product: CASSPHGQGETQYF. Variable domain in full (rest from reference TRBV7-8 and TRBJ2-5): GAGVSQSPRYKVAKRGQDVALRCDPISGHVSLFWYQQALGQGPEFLTYFQNEAQLDKSGLPSDRFFAERPEGSVSTLKIQRTQQEDSAVYLCASSPHGQGETQYFGPGTRLLVL.

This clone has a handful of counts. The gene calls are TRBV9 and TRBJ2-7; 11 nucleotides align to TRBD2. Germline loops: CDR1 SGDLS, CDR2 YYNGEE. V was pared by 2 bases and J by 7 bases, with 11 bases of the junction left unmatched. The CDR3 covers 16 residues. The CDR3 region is CASSVLAGGLTGEQYF. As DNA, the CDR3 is TGTGCCAGCAGCGTTCTAGCGGGAGGCCTCACGGGGGAGCAGTACTTC.

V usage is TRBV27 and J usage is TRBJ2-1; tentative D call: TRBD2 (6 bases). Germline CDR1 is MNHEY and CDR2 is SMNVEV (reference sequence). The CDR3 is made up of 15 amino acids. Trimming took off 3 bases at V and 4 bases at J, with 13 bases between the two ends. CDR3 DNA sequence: TGTGCCAGCAGTTTCTTAGGCGGGGATTACAATGAGCAGTTCTTC. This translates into CASSFLGGDYNEQFF.

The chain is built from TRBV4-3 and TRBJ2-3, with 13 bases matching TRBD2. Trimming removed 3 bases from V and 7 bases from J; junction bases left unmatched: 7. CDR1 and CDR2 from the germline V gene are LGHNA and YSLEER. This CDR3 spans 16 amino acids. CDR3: CASSQELAGGPYTQYF. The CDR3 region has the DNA TGCGCCAGCAGCCAGGAACTAGCGGGAGGGCCGTATACGCAGTATTTT.

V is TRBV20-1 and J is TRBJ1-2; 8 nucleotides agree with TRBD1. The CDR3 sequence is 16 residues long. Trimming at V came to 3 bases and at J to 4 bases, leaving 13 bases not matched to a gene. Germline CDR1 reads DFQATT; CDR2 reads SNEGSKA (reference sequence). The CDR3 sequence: CSASKAGGSSTYGYTF. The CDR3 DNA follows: TGCAGTGCTAGTAAAGCAGGGGGCAGTTCAACCTATGGCTACACCTTC.

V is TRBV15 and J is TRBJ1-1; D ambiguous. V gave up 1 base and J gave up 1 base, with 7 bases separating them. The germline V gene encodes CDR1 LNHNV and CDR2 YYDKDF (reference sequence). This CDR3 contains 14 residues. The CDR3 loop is CATSRVLENTEAFF. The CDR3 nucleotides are TGTGCCACCAGCAGAGTCTTAGAGAACACTGAAGCTTTCTTT.

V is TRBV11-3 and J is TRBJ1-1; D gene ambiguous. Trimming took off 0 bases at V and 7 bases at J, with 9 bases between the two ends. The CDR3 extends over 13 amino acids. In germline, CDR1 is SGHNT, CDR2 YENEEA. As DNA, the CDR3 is TGTGCCAGCAGCTTAGATCAGACGGTTGAAGCTTTCTTT. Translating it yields CASSLDQTVEAFF. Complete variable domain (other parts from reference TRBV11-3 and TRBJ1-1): EAGVVQSPRYKIIEKKQPVAFWCNPISGHNTLYWYLQNLGQGPELLIRYENEEAVDDSQLPKDRFSAERLKGVDSTLKIQPAELGDSAVYLCASSLDQTVEAFFGQGTRLTVV.

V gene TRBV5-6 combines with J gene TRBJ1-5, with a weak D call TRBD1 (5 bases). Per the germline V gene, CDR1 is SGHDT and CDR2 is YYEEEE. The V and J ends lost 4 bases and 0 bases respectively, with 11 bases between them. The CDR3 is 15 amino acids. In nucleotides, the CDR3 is TGTGCCAGCAGCCCAGGACACTTTAGCAATCAGCCCCAGCATTTT. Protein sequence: CASSPGHFSNQPQHF.

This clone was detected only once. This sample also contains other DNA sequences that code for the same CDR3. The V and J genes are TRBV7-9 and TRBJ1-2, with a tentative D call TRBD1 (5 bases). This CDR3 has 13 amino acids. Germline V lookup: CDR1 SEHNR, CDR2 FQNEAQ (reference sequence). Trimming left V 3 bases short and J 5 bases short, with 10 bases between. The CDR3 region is CASSLGGSYGYTF. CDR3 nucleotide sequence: TGTGCCAGCAGCTTGGGGGGATCATATGGCTACACCTTC.

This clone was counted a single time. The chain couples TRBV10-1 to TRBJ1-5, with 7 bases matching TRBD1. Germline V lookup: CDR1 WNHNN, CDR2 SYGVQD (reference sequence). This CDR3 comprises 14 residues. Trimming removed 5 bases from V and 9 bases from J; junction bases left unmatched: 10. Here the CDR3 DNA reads TGCGCCAGCAGTCATCGGGACAGCCTTGGGCCCCAGCATTTT. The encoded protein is CASSHRDSLGPQHF.

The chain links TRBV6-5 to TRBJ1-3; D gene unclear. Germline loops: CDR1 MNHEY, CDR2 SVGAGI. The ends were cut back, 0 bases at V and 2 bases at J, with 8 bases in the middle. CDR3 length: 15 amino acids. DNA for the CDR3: TGTGCCAGCAGTTACTCCCCGCGGCCTGGAAACACCATATATTTT. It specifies CASSYSPRPGNTIYF.

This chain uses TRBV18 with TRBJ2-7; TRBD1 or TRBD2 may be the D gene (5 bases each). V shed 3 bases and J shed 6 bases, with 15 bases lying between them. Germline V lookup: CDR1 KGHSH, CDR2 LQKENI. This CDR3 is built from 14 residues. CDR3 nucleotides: TGTGCCAGCTCACCCGGGACCCTCACGTCCGAGCAGTACTTC. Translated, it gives CASSPGTLTSEQYF. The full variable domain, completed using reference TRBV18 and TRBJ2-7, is NAGVMQNPRHLVRRRGQEARLRCSPMKGHSHVYWYRQLPEEGLKFMVYLQKENIIDESGMPKERFSAEFPKEGPSILRIQQVVRGDSAAYFCASSPGTLTSEQYFGPGTRLTVT.